In this sample, the clone carrying this T cell receptor beta chain turned up many times. What it binds is unknown. The sample belongs to a study of Graves' ophthalmopathy and Graves' hyperthyroidism. Study background: Peripheral blood was gathered at the point of initial diagnosis, before any treatment started. General study points: Most thyroid clonotypes with frequency above 0.001 were detected in blood too.

Other autoimmune diseases, uncontrolled infections, pregnancy and lactation each led to patient exclusion. Someone took the PBMCs out of more than 8.5 ml of fresh peripheral blood. V was clipped by 5 bases and J by 2 bases, with 17 bases between them. This CDR3 spans 16 amino acids. The V gene's germline CDR1 is SGHAT and CDR2 FQNNGV. Beta-chain TCR CDR3 regions were amplified from RNA transcripts. First-round RT-PCR relied on HTBI primers, and a second-round multiplex PCR came next. Each CDR3 protein gets one entry after TCRdb re-called the multiplex PCR reads with MiXCR. The data contain approximately 330,000 distinct CDR3 sequences, roughly a sixth of them singletons.

Source material: peripheral blood. This sequence was found in an adult man with Graves' ophthalmopathy. The J gene is TRBJ2-3, the V gene TRBV11-2; D unresolved. The chain's CDR3 is CASSPRMGSPTDTQYF. In DNA, the CDR3 is TGTGCCAGCAGCCCCCGTATGGGATCCCCCACAGATACGCAGTATTTT.